This entry is about one TCR beta chain. Sequencing used immunoSEQ multiplex PCR; TCRdb keeps in-frame clones, though not all of them. The table has approximately 210,000 clones, around 81% seen once; the top ten hold just under 9%. The data originate from a study of blood T cell repertoires in COVID-19. The CDR3 sequence is 17 residues long. Germline V gene sequence: CDR1 SGHTA, CDR2 FQGNSA. With 2 bases removed from V and 0 bases from J, the gap between germline ends came to 11 bases. This sequence originates from a woman aged 45-59 years with acute COVID-19. V and J are TRBV7-2 and TRBJ2-6, with a possible D match to TRBD2 (6 bases). Sequenced: PBMCs or T cells enriched from blood (not recorded which). In DNA, the CDR3 is TGTGCCAGCAGCTTAACGGGGGTGAGCTCTGGGGCCAACGTCCTGACTTTC. Its translation: CASSLTGVSSGANVLTF.